This T cell receptor beta chain was documented in a study of T cells after yellow fever vaccination. Notes on the study in general: Repertoires obtained by FACS sorting could include abundant clonotypes that entered as contaminants from the bulk population. Among primary-vaccination clones, most reappeared after the booster, at roughly 96% for CD4 and more than 75% for CD8.

MiXCR was run by TCRdb on the 5' RACE reads, yielding one entry per CDR3 protein. This table has roughly 100,000 distinct CDR3 sequences, 8.9% appearing once. The CDR3 is 16 residues long. CDR1 is SGHTA and CDR2 is FQGTGA in the germline V gene. V dropped 1 base and J dropped 0; count of bases not matched to a gene: 3. Material: CD8+ T cells not binding an NS4B(214-222) dextramer, sorted from PBMCs, obtained approximately 16 days after the first yellow fever vaccination. This chain uses TRBV7-3 with TRBJ2-3; TRBD2 aligns across 8 bases. This clonotype originated in a man aged 18 to 30 who received the YFV17D yellow fever vaccine. This chain's CDR3 is CASSLNAGGSTDTQYF. CDR3 DNA sequence: TGTGCCAGCAGCTTAAATGCGGGGGGAAGCACAGATACGCAGTATTTT. Drawing the rest from reference TRBV7-3 and TRBJ2-3, the complete variable domain is GAGVSQTPSNKVTEKGKYVELRCDPISGHTALYWYRQSLGQGPEFLIYFQGTGAADDSGLPNDRFFAVRPEGSVSTLKIQRTERGDSAVYLCASSLNAGGSTDTQYFGPGTRLTVL.